This paragraph covers one T cell receptor (beta chain) sequence. Its target is not known. The sample comes from a study of blood T cells in healthy people across ages. Study-wide findings and caveats: More naive CD4+ cells and higher diversity were found in long-lived than in aged donors.

Alongside a J-beta primer mix, a sample-barcoded 5' primer served in a second PCR lasting about 6 to 11 cycles. TCRdb re-derived calls from the 5' RACE reads in MiXCR, one entry per CDR3 protein. This table has 660,000 or so distinct CDR3 sequences, 45% to 65% appearing once. CDR1 and CDR2 (germline): DFQATT, SNEGSKA (reference sequence). The CDR3 extends over 14 amino acids. Trimming cost V 1 base and J 3 bases, with 7 bases left between them. The sample was blood. The V call is TRBV20-1, the J call TRBJ1-6; D remains unclear. This TCR came from a man aged 55 to 70 in good health. CDR3 sequence: CSARVPIYNSPLHF. Here the CDR3 DNA reads TGCAGTGCTAGAGTACCAATCTATAATTCACCCCTCCACTTT.